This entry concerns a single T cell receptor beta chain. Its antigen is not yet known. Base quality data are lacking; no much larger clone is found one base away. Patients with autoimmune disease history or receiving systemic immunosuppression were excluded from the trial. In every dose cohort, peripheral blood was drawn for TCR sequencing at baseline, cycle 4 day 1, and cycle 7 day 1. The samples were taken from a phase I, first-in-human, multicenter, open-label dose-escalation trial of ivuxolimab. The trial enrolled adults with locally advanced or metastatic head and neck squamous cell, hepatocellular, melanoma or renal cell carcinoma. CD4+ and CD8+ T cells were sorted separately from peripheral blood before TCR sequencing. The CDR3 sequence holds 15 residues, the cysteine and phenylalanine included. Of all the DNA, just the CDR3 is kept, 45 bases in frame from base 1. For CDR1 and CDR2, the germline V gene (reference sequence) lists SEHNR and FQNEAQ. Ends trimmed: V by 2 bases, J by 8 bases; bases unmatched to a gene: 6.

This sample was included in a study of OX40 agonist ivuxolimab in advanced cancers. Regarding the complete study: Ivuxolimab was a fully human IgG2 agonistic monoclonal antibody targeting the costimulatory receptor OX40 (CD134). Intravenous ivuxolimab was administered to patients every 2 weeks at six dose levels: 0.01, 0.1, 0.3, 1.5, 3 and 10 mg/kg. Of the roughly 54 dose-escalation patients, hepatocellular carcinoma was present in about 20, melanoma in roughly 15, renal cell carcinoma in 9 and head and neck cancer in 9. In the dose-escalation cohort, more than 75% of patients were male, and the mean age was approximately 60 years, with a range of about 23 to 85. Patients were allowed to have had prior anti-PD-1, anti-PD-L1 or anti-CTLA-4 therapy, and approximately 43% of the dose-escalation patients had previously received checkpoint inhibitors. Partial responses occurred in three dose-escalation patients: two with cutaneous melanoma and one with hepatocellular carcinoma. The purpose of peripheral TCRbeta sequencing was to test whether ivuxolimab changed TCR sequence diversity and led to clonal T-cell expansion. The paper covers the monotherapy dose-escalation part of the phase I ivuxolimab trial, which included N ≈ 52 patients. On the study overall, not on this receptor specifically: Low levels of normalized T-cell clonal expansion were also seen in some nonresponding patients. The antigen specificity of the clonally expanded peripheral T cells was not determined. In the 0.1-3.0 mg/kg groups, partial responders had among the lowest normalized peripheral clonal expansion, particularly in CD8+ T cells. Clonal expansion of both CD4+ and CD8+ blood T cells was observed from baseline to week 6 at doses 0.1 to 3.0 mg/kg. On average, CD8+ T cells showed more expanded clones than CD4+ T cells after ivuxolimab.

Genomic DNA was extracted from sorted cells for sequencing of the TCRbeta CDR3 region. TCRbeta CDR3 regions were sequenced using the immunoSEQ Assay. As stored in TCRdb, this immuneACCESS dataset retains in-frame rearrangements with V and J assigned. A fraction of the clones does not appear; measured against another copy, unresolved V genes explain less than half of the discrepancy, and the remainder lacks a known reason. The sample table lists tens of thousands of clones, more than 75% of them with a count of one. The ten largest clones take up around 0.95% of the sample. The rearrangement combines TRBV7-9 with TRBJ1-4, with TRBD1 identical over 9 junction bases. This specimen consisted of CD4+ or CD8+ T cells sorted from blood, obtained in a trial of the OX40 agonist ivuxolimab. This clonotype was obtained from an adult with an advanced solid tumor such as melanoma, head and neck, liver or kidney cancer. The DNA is TGTGCCAGCAGCTTAATCACAGGGGGCCTAGAAAAACTGTTTTTT. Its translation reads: CASSLITGGLEKLFF. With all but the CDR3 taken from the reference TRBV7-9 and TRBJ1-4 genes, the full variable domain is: DTGVSQNPRHKITKRGQNVTFRCDPISEHNRLYWYRQTLGQGPEFLTYFQNEAQLEKSRLLSDRFSAERPKGSFSTLEIQRTEQGDSAMYLCASSLITGGLEKLFFGSGTQLSVL.